This T cell receptor (beta chain) was recorded in a study of T-cell reconstitution after alpha-beta-depleted transplantation in children. The length of the CDR3 is 15 residues. Germline CDR1 and CDR2: MNHEY and SMNVEV (reference sequence). V was shortened by 5 bases and J by 1 base, with 14 bases between the two germline ends. Preparation of the TCRbeta library was carried out with unique molecular identifiers. TCRdb independently ran MiXCR on the PCR reads; one entry per CDR3 protein. This table holds around 140,000 distinct CDR3 sequences, 8% to 10% found once. There are many counts of this clonotype.

J is TRBJ1-1 and V is TRBV27; D remains ambiguous. This TCR came from a female patient between 2 and 15 years old who had a stem cell transplant for congenital amegakaryocytic thrombocytopenia, so the T cells may come from the graft donor. The sequences come from PBMCs, mostly from graft donor cells, collected 180 days after TCRalphabeta/CD19-depleted stem cell transplant. DNA of the CDR3: TGTGCCAGCAGTCCCCCACCAGGAGGGAACACTGAAGCTTTCTTT. It yields the protein CASSPPPGGNTEAFF.